Listed below are T cell receptor beta chains from one sample, sequenced in a study of CD8+CD57+ T cells in acquired aplastic anemia. TCRdb redid the calling of the reads with MiXCR, one entry per CDR3 protein. The sample yields some 170,000 distinct CDR3 sequences, nearly 65% seen once. The sequenced sample was sorted CD4+, CD8+, or CD8+CD57+ T cells (not recorded which) from PBMCs. All receptors derive from a human donor with aplastic anemia. Both conserved end residues are part of each CDR3. D genes are given only for firm matches. Clone size appears in some rows only: once, few, many, or a class for an expanded clone.

-	TRBJ1-1	many	TRBV7-8	TGTGCCAGCAGCTTAGTAGGCCTGAACACTGAAGCTTTCTTT	CASSLVGLNTEAFF
-	TRBJ2-7	few	TRBV7-9	TGTGCCAGCAGCTTAGTTGGCAGGGAGAAGCAGTACTTC	CASSLVGREKQYF
TRBD2	TRBJ2-2	many	TRBV4-1	TGCGCCAGCAGCCAAGATCGGGCGGGGGGGCCGGAAACCGGGGAGCTGTTTTTT	CASSQDRAGGPETGELFF
-	TRBJ2-7	-	TRBV29-1	TGCAGCGTGACTACTACGAGCTACGAGCAGTACTTC	CSVTTTSYEQYF
-	TRBJ1-2	-	TRBV19	TGTGCCTTTGATTTGGTCCGCTACACCTTC	CAFDLVRYTF
TRBD2	TRBJ2-3	many	TRBV20-1	TGCAGTGCTAACGGCGGGACTAGCGGGGGGGCCAGCACAGATACGCAGTATTTT	CSANGGTSGGASTDTQYF
TRBD1	TRBJ1-6	-	TRBV7-9	TGTGCCAGCAGCTTTGGACAGGGTGGAGTTAGTTCACCCCTCCACTTT	CASSFGQGGVSSPLHF
-	TRBJ2-7	few	TRBV2	TGTGCCAGCAGTGACGGCAGCCGTGCCTACGAGCAGTACTTC	CASSDGSRAYEQYF
-	TRBJ1-1	-	TRBV7-9	TGTGCCAGCCGGCTTGGGCAGAACACTGAAGCTTTCTTT	CASRLGQNTEAFF
TRBD1	TRBJ2-5	once	TRBV10-3	TGTGCCAGCAGTGAAGGGCACAGGGGGCGCTTT	CASSEGHRGRF
-	TRBJ1-1	-	TRBV12-3/TRBV12-4	TGTGCCAGCAGTCTAAGGTGGGGAGCTTTCTTT	CASSLRWGAFF
-	TRBJ1-1	few	TRBV20-1	TGCAGTGCTAGGGGGCCGGTGGAAGCTTTCTTT	CSARGPVEAFF
-	TRBJ1-6	-	TRBV12-3/TRBV12-4	TGTGCCAGCAGCTTTACATCTCCACCCCTCCACTTT	CASSFTSPPLHF
TRBD1	TRBJ2-5	-	TRBV20-1	TGCAGTGCTAGACCGACAGGGAAGGTGGAGACCCAGTACTTC	CSARPTGKVETQYF
TRBD2	TRBJ2-3	-	TRBV7-2	TGTGCCAGCAGCCATTATAGCGGGACCACAGATACGCAGTATTTT	CASSHYSGTTDTQYF
-	TRBJ2-7	-	TRBV6-1	TGTGCCAGCAGTGGGGACACCCTATCCTCCTACGAGCAGTACTTC	CASSGDTLSSYEQYF
-	TRBJ1-2	-	TRBV30	TGTGCCTGGAGTGCAACAGGGAACTATGGCTACACCTTC	CAWSATGNYGYTF
-	TRBJ1-2	many	TRBV11-2	TGTGCCAGCAGCTTAGGTGGCAGCCGCAACAACTATGGCTACACCTTC	CASSLGGSRNNYGYTF
TRBD1	TRBJ2-7	-	TRBV5-8	TGTGCCAGCAGCCAAGGCTCTGGTACAGGGGGCATATACGAGCAGTACTTC	CASSQGSGTGGIYEQYF
TRBD2	TRBJ2-3	-	TRBV19	TGTGCCAGTAGTACAGGACTAGCGGACACAGATACGCAGTATTTT	CASSTGLADTDTQYF
TRBD1	TRBJ2-7	-	TRBV15	TGTGCCACCAGCCCAAGTGGGGGACAGGGGGCCCGGGGGCAGTACTTC	CATSPSGGQGARGQYF
TRBD1	TRBJ1-1	-	TRBV7-3	TGTGCCAGCAGCTTATGGACAGGGTTTAAAGCTTTCTTT	CASSLWTGFKAFF
-	TRBJ1-1	-	TRBV6-6	TGTGCCACCTCAGTTCGGGCAGAAGCTTTCTTT	CATSVRAEAFF
-	TRBJ1-4	once	TRBV9	TGTGCCAGCAGCGTAGGTACCGGAAATGAAAAACTGTTTTTT	CASSVGTGNEKLFF
TRBD1	TRBJ1-1	few	TRBV2	TGTGCCAGCAGTCCTCGGGAGACAGGGGTAAACACTGAAGCTTTCTTT	CASSPRETGVNTEAFF
-	TRBJ1-2	-	TRBV10-1	TGCGCCAGCAGTGAAGGATTGAACTATGGCTACACCTTC	CASSEGLNYGYTF
TRBD1	TRBJ2-4	-	TRBV13	TGTGCCACGGGACAGAGTCCTTCCCTACAGTACTTC	CATGQSPSLQYF
TRBD2	TRBJ2-5	-	TRBV2	TGTGCCAGCAGTGTGGGCGGGGGGGCCGTAGAGACCCAGTACTTC	CASSVGGGAVETQYF
TRBD1	TRBJ1-2	-	TRBV19	TGTGCCAGTAGTATCCCGACAGGGGGGGGCTATGGCTACACCTTC	CASSIPTGGGYGYTF
TRBD1	TRBJ2-3	-	TRBV19	TGTGCCAGTAACCCACAGGGGAGAGGGGATACGCAGTATTTT	CASNPQGRGDTQYF
-	TRBJ1-1	-	TRBV20-1	TGCAGTGCTAGTCGGCTCTCAACCCCCGAAGCTTTCTTT	CSASRLSTPEAFF
TRBD1	TRBJ1-1	-	TRBV7-3	TGTGCCAGCAGCCCCCGAGAGGGGGCCGACACTGAAGCTTTCTTT	CASSPREGADTEAFF
-	TRBJ2-7	few	TRBV13	TGTGCCAGCAGCTTAGGGGTTCGGGAGCAGTACTTC	CASSLGVREQYF
-	TRBJ2-7	few	TRBV20-1	TGCAGTGCTAGTTTCCACTACGAGCAGTACTTC	CSASFHYEQYF
-	TRBJ2-5	many	TRBV6-1	TGTGCCAGCAGTGAAGGGGTAGAGCAAGAGACCCAGTACTTC	CASSEGVEQETQYF
-	TRBJ1-1	-	TRBV19	TGTGCCAGTAGTACAGGGATGCACGCTTTCTTT	CASSTGMHAFF
-	TRBJ2-5	-	TRBV19	TGTGCCAGTAGAGGAGATCGGCAGACCCAGTACTTC	CASRGDRQTQYF
TRBD2	TRBJ2-7	-	TRBV7-9	TGTGCCAGCAGCCTACTAGCGGTTGAGCAGTACTTC	CASSLLAVEQYF
-	TRBJ1-1	once	TRBV19	TGTGCCAGTAGTCCCACAGGGACAACCGAAGCTTTCTTT	CASSPTGTTEAFF
-	TRBJ2-3	-	TRBV2	TGTGCCAGCGAAAAGAACCCCCTATCGACAGATACGCAGTATTTT	CASEKNPLSTDTQYF
TRBD2	TRBJ2-3	few	TRBV24-1	TGTGCCGCCACTAGCGGGAGCACGCAGTATTTT	CAATSGSTQYF
-	TRBJ1-1	-	TRBV7-9	TGTGCCAGCAGCAAGGCGGAGATGAACACTGAAGCTTTCTTT	CASSKAEMNTEAFF
-	TRBJ1-1	-	TRBV6-1	TGTGCCAGCAGTGACAGGGGGAACACTGAAGCTTTCTTT	CASSDRGNTEAFF
TRBD1	TRBJ2-6	-	TRBV15	TGTGCCACCAGCAGAGCTACCGGGACAGGAAGCTCTGGGGCCAACGTCCTGACTTTC	CATSRATGTGSSGANVLTF
-	TRBJ2-3	-	TRBV12-3/TRBV12-4	TGTGCCAGCAGCCGCACGGGGAACACAGATACGCAGTATTTT	CASSRTGNTDTQYF
-	TRBJ1-4	few	TRBV29-1	TGCAGCGTTGTTGGGGGCGGCGAAAAACTGTTTTTT	CSVVGGGEKLFF
-	TRBJ1-6	few	TRBV9	TGTGCCAGCAGCCCCGGGAGTTATAATTCACCCCTCCACTTT	CASSPGSYNSPLHF
-	TRBJ2-5	-	TRBV20-1	TGCAGTGCTAGCAGTCAGCTAGAGACCCAGTACTTC	CSASSQLETQYF
TRBD1	TRBJ2-7	-	TRBV2	TGTGCCAGCAGTTTGACAGGGATTGGCTACGAGCAGTACTTC	CASSLTGIGYEQYF
-	TRBJ2-6	-	TRBV19	TGTGCCAGTAGCCGGGACTCGAACTCTGGGGCCAACGTCCTGACTTTC	CASSRDSNSGANVLTF
TRBD1	TRBJ2-7	-	TRBV29-1	TGCAGCGTCGACAGCGTTGAAGGACAGGGTAGCTACGAGCAGTACTTC	CSVDSVEGQGSYEQYF
-	TRBJ2-3	many	TRBV4-1	TGCGCCAGCAGCCAATCCGGAAAGGAAGCAGATACGCAGTATTTT	CASSQSGKEADTQYF
-	TRBJ1-4	-	TRBV6-5	TGTGCCAGCAGCCACGGGAGTCATTTAGGAACTAATGAAAAACTGTTTTTT	CASSHGSHLGTNEKLFF
-	TRBJ1-5	many	TRBV12-3/TRBV12-4	TGTGCCAGCAGTTTAGAGGGGTTCAGCAATCAGCCCCAGCATTTT	CASSLEGFSNQPQHF